The 27 T cell receptor beta chains below come from one sample, sequenced in a study of T-cell reconstitution after alpha-beta-depleted transplantation in children (dated by TCRdb to about 2016). The library relied on PCR. Sequencing relied on an Illumina HiSeq 2500. TCR library preparation used molecular barcoding, with unique molecular identifiers applied to normalize quantification of the TCRbeta repertoire. The raw public reads went through TCRdb reprocessing: fastp at Q25, MiXCR clone calling, in-frame beta chains kept. Each entry is one CDR3 protein sequence, shown with its most common DNA and genes. The sample includes approximately 510,000 distinct CDR3 sequences, with 18% observed a single time. The top ten constitute 3.3% of the sample. The source material was PBMCs from the stem cell graft donor, sampled from the stem cell graft. These receptors originate from a human donor who donated a stem cell graft to a child with acute lymphoblastic leukemia.

The chain has TRBV19 and TRBJ1-5, with 9 nucleotides matching TRBD1. The J segment lost 3 bases and the V segment lost 6 bases, leaving 6 bases of the junction unmatched. Per the germline V gene, CDR1 is LNHDA and CDR2 is SQIVND (reference sequence). The CDR3 is 15 residues long. This chain's CDR3 is CASSVGTGPNQPQHF. Here the CDR3 DNA reads TGTGCCAGTAGCGTTGGGACAGGGCCCAATCAGCCCCAGCATTTT.

This clonotype occurred a few times. The CDR3 DNA reads as TGTGCCAGCAGTGGACTAGCGGGAGTCTCCCCTTACAATGAGCAGTTCTTC. This encodes CASSGLAGVSPYNEQFF. V and J are TRBV6-1 and TRBJ2-1, with 12 bases fitting TRBD2. Unmatched junction bases numbered 8, after V lost 4 bases and J lost 4 bases. The germline gives CDR1 MNHNS, CDR2 SASEGT. The CDR3 covers 17 residues.

V and J are TRBV5-1 and TRBJ2-3; possible D gene TRBD2, 6 bases. The CDR3 has 15 amino acids. CDR1 and CDR2 (germline): SGHRS, YFSETQ. The V and J ends lost 10 bases and 2 bases respectively, with 20 bases between them. CDR3 in DNA: TGCGCCTCCCTGGGGTTAGGACTATCCACAGATACGCAGTATTTT. This encodes CASLGLGLSTDTQYF.

This clonotype was seen only a few times. V usage is TRBV5-1 and J usage is TRBJ1-2; TRBD1 might be the D (5 bases). Trimming removed 4 bases at V and 8 bases at J, with 12 bases between. Germline assignment: CDR1 SGHRS and CDR2 YFSETQ. The CDR3 is 12 residues long. This chain's CDR3 is CASSPGHGGYTF. CDR3 coding DNA: TGCGCCAGCAGCCCCGGACATGGCGGCTACACCTTC.

The chain carries TRBV20-1 and TRBJ1-2, with D possibly being TRBD1 (6 bases). The CDR3 runs to 15 residues. V dropped 4 bases and J dropped 0 bases, with 15 bases sitting between them. Germline CDR1 and CDR2: DFQATT and SNEGSKA (reference sequence). CDR3 residues: CSANGIQGTNYGYTF. The CDR3 nucleotides read TGCAGTGCTAACGGGATCCAGGGGACTAACTATGGCTACACCTTC.

This clonotype was recorded a few times. The chain combines TRBV19 with TRBJ1-1, with 7 bases aligning to TRBD1. There are 12 residues in the CDR3. V lost 6 bases to trimming and J lost 8 bases; unmatched junction nucleotides: 6. CDR1 LNHDA and CDR2 SQIVND come from the germline V gene (reference sequence). CDR3 nucleotides: TGTGCCAGTAGCCAGGGGGTGATAGAAGCTTTCTTT. Residues: CASSQGVIEAFF.

The sample holds a few counts of this clonotype. This rearrangement joins TRBV7-2 to TRBJ2-3, with a tentative D call TRBD2 (5 bases). Germline V gene data show CDR1 as SGHTA and CDR2 as FQGNSA. Deletions cut 1 base from V and 6 bases from J, with 14 bases between. The CDR3 is made up of 15 amino acids. In nucleotides, the CDR3 is TGTGCCAGCAGCTTAGGATGGCCGGGAATGGATACGCAGTATTTT. Amino acids: CASSLGWPGMDTQYF. Based on the CDR3 plus reference TRBV7-2 and TRBJ2-3, the full variable domain is GAGVSQSPSNKVTEKGKDVELRCDPISGHTALYWYRQSLGQGLEFLIYFQGNSAPDKSGLPSDRFSAERTGGSVSTLTIQRTQQEDSAVYLCASSLGWPGMDTQYFGPGTRLTVL.

The chain carries TRBV7-9 and TRBJ2-3; TRBD2 aligns across 9 bases. The V segment lost 2 bases and the J segment 2 bases; nucleotides outside the gene matches: 8. CDR1 SEHNR and CDR2 FQNEAQ come from the germline V gene (reference sequence). The CDR3 loop spans 17 amino acids. The CDR3 here is CASSLNLAGGPTDTQYF. The CDR3 nucleotides are TGTGCCAGCAGCTTAAACCTGGCGGGAGGGCCCACAGATACGCAGTATTTT.

The CDR3 DNA follows: TGCAGTGCTAGGGAGGACAGGCGCAATCAGCCCCAGCATTTT. It yields the protein CSAREDRRNQPQHF. The rearrangement links TRBV20-1 to TRBJ1-5, with 7 bases fitting TRBD1. Germline values: CDR1 DFQATT, CDR2 SNEGSKA (reference sequence). The junction had 4 bases not matched to a gene; V was cut back by 3 bases and J by 2 bases. CDR3 length: 14 amino acids.

This clonotype has more than one count but fewer than ten. The genes are TRBV25-1 and TRBJ2-3; 8 nucleotides agree with TRBD1. This CDR3 contains 18 residues. V trimming: 3 bases; J trimming: 2 bases; junction bases outside the gene matches: 13. The germline gives CDR1 MGHDK, CDR2 SYGVNS. The CDR3 DNA sequence: TGTGCCAGCAGTGACCCAAGTGTGGACAGGGTTTTCACAGATACGCAGTATTTT. Amino acid sequence: CASSDPSVDRVFTDTQYF.

The sample holds a few counts of this clonotype. The chain employs TRBV5-1 and TRBJ1-1; possibly TRBD1 for D (5 bases). Germline-derived CDR1 and CDR2 are SGHRS and YFSETQ. The CDR3 consists of 15 residues. The ends were cut back, 2 bases at V and 1 base at J, with 12 bases in the middle. The DNA of the CDR3 is TGCGCCAGCAGCTTAAACGGGGCCGCGAACACTGAAGCTTTCTTT. Translating it yields CASSLNGAANTEAFF.

V usage is TRBV27 and J usage is TRBJ2-1, with 11 bases fitting TRBD2. Germline V gene data show CDR1 as MNHEY and CDR2 as SMNVEV (reference sequence). This CDR3 is 15 amino acids long. The trim removed 4 bases at V and 8 bases at J, leaving 7 bases unmatched. CDR3 amino acids: CASSSTSGSWYEQFF. For the CDR3, the DNA is TGTGCCAGCAGTTCAACTAGCGGGAGTTGGTATGAGCAGTTCTTC.

This rearrangement joins TRBV7-9 to TRBJ2-1, with 9 bases fitting TRBD2. Germline assignment: CDR1 SEHNR and CDR2 FQNEAQ (reference sequence). V trimming: 4 bases; J trimming: 6 bases; junction bases outside the gene matches: 10. The CDR3 sequence is 16 residues long. This CDR3 is CASSYSRASGTNEQFF. For the CDR3, the DNA is TGTGCCAGCAGCTACTCAAGGGCTAGCGGGACCAATGAGCAGTTCTTC.

This clonotype turned up a few times. The V gene is TRBV29-1, the J gene TRBJ2-3; no clear D. The CDR3 covers 14 residues. The V and J ends lost 4 bases and 1 base respectively, with 12 bases between them. Germline CDR1 and CDR2: SQVTM and ANQGSEA. The CDR3 loop reads CSVVWSGRTDTQYF. The CDR3 nucleotides read TGCAGCGTTGTTTGGTCCGGGCGCACAGATACGCAGTATTTT.

This clonotype was detected only a few times. Written as DNA, the CDR3 is TGTGCCAGCAGGGGACAGGACCCGGCCCAGCATTTT. It is translated as CASRGQDPAQHF. The chain links TRBV12-3 or TRBV12-4 to TRBJ1-5; TRBD1 matches 8 bases. With 6 bases clipped from V and 11 bases from J, the junction kept 6 bases outside the gene matches. This CDR3 has 12 amino acids.

J is TRBJ1-1 and V is TRBV3-1, with a possible D match to TRBD1 (5 bases). This CDR3 is 13 amino acids long. The V gene's germline CDR1 is LGHDT and CDR2 YNNKEL (reference sequence). V gave up 4 bases and J gave up 7 bases, with 13 bases separating them. This chain's CDR3 is CASSPVRGGEAFF. CDR3 nucleotide sequence: TGTGCCAGCAGCCCGGTAAGGGGCGGTGAAGCTTTCTTT. Supplemented by reference TRBV3-1 and TRBJ1-1, the full variable domain reads DTAVSQTPKYLVTQMGNDKSIKCEQNLGHDTMYWYKQDSKKFLKIMFSYNNKELIINETVPNRFSPKSPDKAHLNLHINSLELGDSAVYFCASSPVRGGEAFFGQGTRLTVV.

This clonotype has more than one count but fewer than ten. The CDR3 DNA is TGTGCCAGTTCCTTTCGGGGGGGAGTGAATGAGCAGTTCTTC. Protein product: CASSFRGGVNEQFF. The chain employs TRBV19 and TRBJ2-1; 8 nucleotides match TRBD2. J gave up 7 bases and V 8 bases, and 10 bases lay outside the gene matches. There are 14 residues in the CDR3. Germline V lookup: CDR1 LNHDA, CDR2 SQIVND (reference sequence).

The V call is TRBV6-1, the J call TRBJ1-5; 7 nucleotides align to TRBD1. With 6 bases clipped from V and 9 bases from J, the junction kept 14 bases outside the gene matches. There are 15 residues in the CDR3. CDR1 is MNHNS, CDR2 SASEGT, per germline. DNA for the CDR3: TGTGCCAGCAGGCCCAACAGGGGTGGTCGTACGCCCCAGCATTTT. It specifies CASRPNRGGRTPQHF.

The rearrangement joins TRBV10-1 to TRBJ2-3; no firm D call. V lost 1 base and J 2 bases, leaving 10 bases between the germline ends. This CDR3 contains 15 residues. Germline CDR1 and CDR2: WNHNN and SYGVQD (reference sequence). CDR3 coding DNA: TGCGCCAGCAGTGAGTACGGGCGAGACACAGATACGCAGTATTTT. Amino acid sequence: CASSEYGRDTDTQYF.

This chain uses TRBV19 with TRBJ2-7; D is undetermined. The CDR3 consists of 14 residues. The V gene's germline CDR1 is LNHDA and CDR2 SQIVND (reference sequence). Trimming removed 0 bases at V and 2 bases at J, with 8 bases between. CDR3 residues: CASSIDAATYEQYF. The CDR3 coding sequence is TGTGCCAGTAGTATAGATGCAGCGACCTACGAGCAGTACTTC.

This rearrangement joins TRBV4-1 to TRBJ2-1, with TRBD1 matching over 9 bases. Per germline, CDR1 MGHRA and CDR2 YSYEKL. CDR3 size: 16 residues. J lost 4 bases, V lost 4 bases, and 8 bases had no gene match. The CDR3 DNA reads as TGCGCCAGCAGCCTACTAACAGGGGGCTATTACAATGAGCAGTTCTTC. Translation gives CASSLLTGGYYNEQFF.

The chain uses TRBV6-1 and TRBJ2-3; 9 nucleotides agree with TRBD1. V was clipped by 6 bases and J by 4 bases; unmatched bases: 5. The CDR3 spans 14 residues. CDR1 MNHNS and CDR2 SASEGT come from the germline V gene. The CDR3 region is CASRIQGASDTQYF. CDR3 DNA: TGTGCCAGCAGAATACAGGGGGCATCAGATACGCAGTATTTT.

The rearrangement links TRBV12-3 or TRBV12-4 to TRBJ1-6; 8 nucleotides match TRBD1. The CDR3 extends over 15 amino acids. Trimming at V came to 6 bases and at J to 5 bases, leaving 6 bases not matched to a gene. CDR3 protein: CASRKRTGNNSPLHF. In nucleotides, the CDR3 is TGTGCCAGCAGAAAGAGGACAGGGAATAATTCACCCCTCCACTTT.

The chain has TRBV27 and TRBJ2-7; D may be TRBD2 (5 bases). The CDR3 sequence is 14 residues long. V lost 2 bases and J 0 bases, leaving 8 bases between the germline ends. Germline values: CDR1 MNHEY, CDR2 SMNVEV (reference sequence). The CDR3 DNA reads TGTGCCAGCAGTTTAATAGGGAGCTCCTACGAGCAGTACTTC. This sequence encodes CASSLIGSSYEQYF.

This chain links TRBV5-6 with TRBJ2-7; TRBD2 might be the D (5 bases). There are 14 residues in the CDR3. V lost 4 bases, J lost 2 bases, and 13 bases lay in between. Germline V gene data show CDR1 as SGHDT and CDR2 as YYEEEE. CDR3 residues: CASSIQLETYEQYF. CDR3 DNA sequence: TGTGCCAGCAGCATCCAACTAGAGACCTACGAGCAGTACTTC.

This clonotype occurred many times. This sequence joins TRBV3-1 and TRBJ1-1; D gene unclear. V lost 4 bases to trimming and J lost 5 bases, with 14 bases between them. Germline loops: CDR1 LGHDT, CDR2 YNNKEL (reference sequence). The CDR3 spans 14 residues. CDR3 region: CASSRVGSGTEAFF. CDR3 sequence (DNA): TGTGCCAGCAGCCGGGTGGGGTCGGGGACTGAAGCTTTCTTT.

This clonotype was recorded a few times. J is TRBJ1-2 and V is TRBV5-5, with no clear D. V lost 0 bases, J lost 0 bases, and 3 bases lay in between. The length of the CDR3 is 13 residues. Germline V CDR1 and CDR2: SGHKS, YYEKEE (reference sequence). CDR3 bases: TGTGCCAGCAGCTTGGCCCCTAACTATGGCTACACCTTC. Encoded protein: CASSLAPNYGYTF.